Listed here are 15 T cell receptor beta chains from one sample, sequenced in a study of shared clonotypes between healthy human individuals. Profiled with immunoSEQ multiplex PCR; TCRdb holds only in-frame clones, not every one. The sample shows about 2 million clones, roughly 94% of them seen only once. The sequencing sample was made of naive CD4+ T cells sorted from blood. The sample's subset: CD45RA+ positively selected. The receptors come from a man aged 18 to 29 in good health.

The V and J genes are TRBV7-2 and TRBJ2-7; 16 nucleotides match TRBD2. Germline V gene data show CDR1 as SGHTA and CDR2 as FQGNSA. Trimming removed 5 bases from V and 5 bases from J; junction bases left unmatched: 6. This CDR3 contains 16 residues. This CDR3 is CASSRGTSGRVHEQYF. The CDR3 region has the DNA TGTGCCAGCAGCCGCGGGACTAGCGGGAGGGTCCACGAGCAGTACTTC.

V gene TRBV7-2 combines with J gene TRBJ2-3; no clear D gene. Germline V gene lookup returns CDR1 SGHTA and CDR2 FQGNSA. The CDR3 loop spans 14 amino acids. The germline V and J ends were trimmed by 0 bases and 7 bases, with 11 bases remaining between them. CDR3 DNA: TGTGCCAGCAGCTTAGCGCGCGAGCAGCATACGCAGTATTTT. Protein sequence: CASSLAREQHTQYF.

The V gene is TRBV5-4, the J gene TRBJ2-3; D uncertain. Germline assignment: CDR1 SGHNT and CDR2 YYREEE (reference sequence). The CDR3 consists of 13 residues. The germline V and J ends were trimmed by 6 bases and 2 bases, with 10 bases remaining between them. The CDR3 is CASKGYDTDTQYF. DNA for the CDR3: TGTGCCAGCAAAGGGTACGACACAGATACGCAGTATTTT.

This chain links TRBV27 with TRBJ2-1; 7 positions agree with TRBD2. This CDR3 contains 15 residues. The germline gives CDR1 MNHEY, CDR2 SMNVEV (reference sequence). The V segment lost 5 bases and the J segment 5 bases; nucleotides outside the gene matches: 9. The CDR3 reads CASSPPGGRHNEQFF. As DNA, the CDR3 is TGTGCCAGCAGTCCCCCCGGCGGGAGACACAATGAGCAGTTCTTC.

The chain carries TRBV28 and TRBJ2-3; 7 bases fit TRBD2. The CDR3 is 14 amino acids. Germline V gene data show CDR1 as MDHEN and CDR2 as SYDVKM. V gave up 10 bases and J gave up 2 bases; unmatched junction bases: 9. The CDR3 protein is CAITSGESTDTQYF. The CDR3 DNA reads as TGTGCCATCACAAGCGGGGAGTCCACAGATACGCAGTATTTT.

J is TRBJ2-3 and V is TRBV20-1; D is unclear. The CDR3 consists of 11 residues. V was trimmed by 5 bases and J by 2 bases, leaving 5 bases between them. CDR1 is DFQATT and CDR2 is SNEGSKA in the germline V gene (reference sequence). CDR3: CSAHYTDTQYF. The DNA for the CDR3 is TGCAGTGCTCACTACACAGATACGCAGTATTTT.

This chain joins TRBV7-3 and TRBJ1-2; no reliable D call. The CDR3 extends over 12 amino acids. The germline V gene has CDR1 SGHTA and CDR2 FQGTGA. V dropped 2 bases and J dropped 5 bases, with 6 bases sitting between them. The CDR3 DNA reads TGTGCCAGCAGCTTACAAGGGTATGGCTACACCTTC. It translates to CASSLQGYGYTF.

The rearrangement joins TRBV5-1 to TRBJ2-7; 12 bases line up with TRBD1. The V gene's germline CDR1 is SGHRS and CDR2 YFSETQ. The CDR3 totals 15 residues. V lost 0 bases, J lost 7 bases, and 5 bases stayed unmatched. CDR3 sequence reads: CASSLVGQGAREQYF. The CDR3, as DNA: TGCGCCAGCAGCTTGGTGGGACAGGGGGCGCGAGAGCAGTACTTC.

V gene TRBV25-1 combines with J gene TRBJ2-7, with D uncertain. The CDR3 sequence is 13 residues long. Between the trimmed V and J ends, which lost 6 bases and 3 bases, there was a span of 12 bases. Germline CDR1 reads MGHDK; CDR2 reads SYGVNS. The CDR3 region is CASSSFGRYEQYF. CDR3 DNA: TGTGCCAGCAGCAGCTTTGGGCGCTACGAGCAGTACTTC.

This clone was recorded once. The rearrangement uses TRBV6-1 and TRBJ1-3; D is ambiguous. Trimming took off 4 bases at V and 0 bases at J, with 10 bases between the two ends. The CDR3 has 15 amino acids. CDR1 and CDR2 (germline): MNHNS, SASEGT. Here the CDR3 DNA reads TGTGCCAGCAGTGTTCTGGGTTACTCTGGAAACACCATATATTTT. The encoded protein is CASSVLGYSGNTIYF.

Concerning this clone itself: This sample also contains other DNA sequences that code for the same CDR3. This chain joins TRBV27 and TRBJ2-5; the match to TRBD2 covers 7 bases. The trim removed 6 bases at V and 5 bases at J, leaving 6 bases unmatched. The length of the CDR3 is 13 residues. Germline CDR1 MNHEY, CDR2 SMNVEV (reference sequence). CDR3 sequence: CASRSTGRETQYF. The DNA for the CDR3 is TGTGCCAGCAGGTCGACCGGGAGGGAGACCCAGTACTTC.

V and J are TRBV27 and TRBJ2-5; 10 bases are shared with TRBD2. In germline, CDR1 is MNHEY, CDR2 SMNVEV (reference sequence). The junction had 11 bases not matched to a gene; V was cut back by 6 bases and J by 1 base. The CDR3 consists of 17 residues. The CDR3 DNA reads TGTGCCAGCAGCAGAGATGTAGCGGGGGGTGTCCAAGAGACCCAGTACTTC. Protein sequence: CASSRDVAGGVQETQYF.

The rearrangement uses TRBV20-1 and TRBJ2-7; D call uncertain. The CDR3 totals 11 residues. Between the trimmed V and J ends, which lost 6 bases and 4 bases, there was a span of 10 bases. Germline loops: CDR1 DFQATT, CDR2 SNEGSKA (reference sequence). The CDR3 is CSAQTGYEQYF. The CDR3 coding sequence is TGCAGTGCCCAAACGGGTTACGAGCAGTACTTC.

The chain has TRBV27 and TRBJ2-7; no reliable D call. CDR3 length equals 14 residues. CDR1 is MNHEY, CDR2 SMNVEV, per germline (reference sequence). The germline V and J ends were trimmed by 0 bases and 7 bases, with 13 bases remaining between them. CDR3 protein: CASSLSFNSWEQYF. In DNA form, the CDR3 reads TGTGCCAGCAGTTTATCTTTCAACAGCTGGGAGCAGTACTTC.

This chain connects TRBV27 to TRBJ2-1, with D perhaps TRBD1 (5 bases). The CDR3 covers 15 residues. The V and J ends lost 2 bases and 0 bases respectively, with 8 bases between them. In germline, CDR1 is MNHEY, CDR2 SMNVEV (reference sequence). CDR3 residues: CASSLQGLSYNEQFF. DNA of the CDR3: TGTGCCAGCAGTTTACAGGGCCTCTCCTACAATGAGCAGTTCTTC.